The clone carrying this TCR beta chain has a handful of counts. Only in-frame clones appear in the TCRdb table, and some are missing; sequencing was by immunoSEQ multiplex PCR. The table shows tens of thousands of clones, with around 86% occurring only once. Germline-derived CDR1 and CDR2 are WSHSY and SAAADI. The CDR3 consists of 13 residues. V lost 4 bases to trimming and J lost 5 bases, with 11 bases between them. The sample belongs to a study of graft-versus-host responses after intestinal transplantation. The sample was PBMCs, taken approximately 1,000 days after transplant. The TCR was taken from a human patient who received an intestinal transplant, so some T cells may come from the graft donor. J is TRBJ1-1 and V is TRBV10-2; the D gene is possibly TRBD1 (5 bases). The CDR3 region is CASSVSGRTEAFF. CDR3 nucleotide sequence: TGCGCCAGCAGTGTTTCAGGGAGAACTGAAGCTTTCTTT.